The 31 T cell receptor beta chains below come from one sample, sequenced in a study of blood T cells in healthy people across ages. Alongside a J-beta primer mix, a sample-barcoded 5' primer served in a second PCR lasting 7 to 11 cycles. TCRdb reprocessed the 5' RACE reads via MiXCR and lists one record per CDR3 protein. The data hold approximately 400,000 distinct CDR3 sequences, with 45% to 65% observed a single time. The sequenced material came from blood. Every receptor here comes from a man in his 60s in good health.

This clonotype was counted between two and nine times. DNA of the CDR3: TGCGCCAGCAGCCAAGATTCCACAGATACGCAGTATTTT. Translating it yields CASSQDSTDTQYF. The J gene is TRBJ2-3, the V gene TRBV4-3; D unclear. There are 13 residues in the CDR3. Trimming took 0 bases from V and 2 from J, leaving 3 bases between them. Germline CDR1 and CDR2: LGHNA and YSLEER.

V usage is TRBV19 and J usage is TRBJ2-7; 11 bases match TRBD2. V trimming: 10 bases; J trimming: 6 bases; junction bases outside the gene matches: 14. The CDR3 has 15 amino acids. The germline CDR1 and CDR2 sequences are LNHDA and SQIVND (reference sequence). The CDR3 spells CATTLTSGSNSEQYF. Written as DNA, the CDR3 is TGTGCCACCACCCTTACTAGCGGGAGCAACAGCGAGCAGTACTTC.

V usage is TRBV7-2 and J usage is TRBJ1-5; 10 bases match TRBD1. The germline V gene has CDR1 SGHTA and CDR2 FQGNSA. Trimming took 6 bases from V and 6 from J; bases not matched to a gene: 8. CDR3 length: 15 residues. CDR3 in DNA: TGTGCCAGCAGTAAGACAGGGGGCTCGGGTCAGCCCCAGCATTTT. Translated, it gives CASSKTGGSGQPQHF.

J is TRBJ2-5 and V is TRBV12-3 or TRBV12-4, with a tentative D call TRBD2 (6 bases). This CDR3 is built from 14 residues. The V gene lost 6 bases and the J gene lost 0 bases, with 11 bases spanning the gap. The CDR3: CASSTGLHQETQYF. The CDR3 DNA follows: TGTGCCAGCAGCACTGGACTACACCAAGAGACCCAGTACTTC.

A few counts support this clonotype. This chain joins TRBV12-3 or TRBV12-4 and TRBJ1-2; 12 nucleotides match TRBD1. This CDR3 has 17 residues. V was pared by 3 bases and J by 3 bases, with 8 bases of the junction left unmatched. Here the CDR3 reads CASSFRDRGRLDYGYTF. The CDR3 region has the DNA TGTGCCAGCAGTTTCCGGGACAGGGGGCGCTTGGACTATGGCTACACCTTC.

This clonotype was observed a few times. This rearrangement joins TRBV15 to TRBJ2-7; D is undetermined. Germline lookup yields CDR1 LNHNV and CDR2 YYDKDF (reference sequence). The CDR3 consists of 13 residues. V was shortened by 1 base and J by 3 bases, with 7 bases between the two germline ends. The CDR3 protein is CATSRARGYEQYF. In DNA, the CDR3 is TGTGCCACCAGCAGAGCTCGCGGCTACGAGCAGTACTTC.

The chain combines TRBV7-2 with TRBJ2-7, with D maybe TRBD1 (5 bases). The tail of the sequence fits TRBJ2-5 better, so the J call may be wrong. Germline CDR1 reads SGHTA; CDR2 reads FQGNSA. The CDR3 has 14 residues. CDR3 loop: CASSPDGAGETQYF. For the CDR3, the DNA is TGTGCCAGCAGCCCCGATGGGGCAGGGGAGACCCAGTACTTC.

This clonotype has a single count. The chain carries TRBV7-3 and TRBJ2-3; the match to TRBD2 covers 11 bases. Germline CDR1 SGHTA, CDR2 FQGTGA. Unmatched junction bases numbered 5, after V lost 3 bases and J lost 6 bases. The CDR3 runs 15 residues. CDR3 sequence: CASSLASGRSDTQYF. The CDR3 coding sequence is TGTGCCAGCAGCTTGGCTAGCGGGAGGAGTGATACGCAGTATTTT.

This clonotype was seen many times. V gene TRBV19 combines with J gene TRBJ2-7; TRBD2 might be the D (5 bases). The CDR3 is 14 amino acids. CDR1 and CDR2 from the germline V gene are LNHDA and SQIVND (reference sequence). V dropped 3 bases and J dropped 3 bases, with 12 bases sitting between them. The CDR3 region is CASSMYTGNYEQYF. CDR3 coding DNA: TGTGCCAGTAGTATGTATACGGGGAACTACGAGCAGTACTTC.

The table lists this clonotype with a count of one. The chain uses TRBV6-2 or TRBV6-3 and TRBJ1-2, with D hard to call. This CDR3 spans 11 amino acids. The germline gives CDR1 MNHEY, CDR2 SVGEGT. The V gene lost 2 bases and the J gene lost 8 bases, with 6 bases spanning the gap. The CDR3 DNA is TGTGCCAGCAGTTACCCACAGGGCTACACCTTC. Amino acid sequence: CASSYPQGYTF.

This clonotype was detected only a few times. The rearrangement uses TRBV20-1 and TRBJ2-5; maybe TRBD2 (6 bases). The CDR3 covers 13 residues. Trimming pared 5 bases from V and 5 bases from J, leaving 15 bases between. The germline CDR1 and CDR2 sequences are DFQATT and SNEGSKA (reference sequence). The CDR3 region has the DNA TGCAGTGCTTTTGGCGGGGCGGGGGAGACCCAGTACTTC. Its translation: CSAFGGAGETQYF.

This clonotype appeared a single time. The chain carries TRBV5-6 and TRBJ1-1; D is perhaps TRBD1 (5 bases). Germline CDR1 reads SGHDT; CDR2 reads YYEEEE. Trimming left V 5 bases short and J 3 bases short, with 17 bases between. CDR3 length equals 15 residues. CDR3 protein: CASSFGAREYTEAFF. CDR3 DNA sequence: TGTGCCAGCAGTTTCGGGGCAAGGGAATACACTGAAGCTTTCTTT.

This CDR3 reads CSLSLMSLRYNEQFF. The CDR3 nucleotides are TGCAGCCTTAGCCTTATGAGTTTACGCTACAATGAGCAGTTCTTC. The genes are TRBV20-1 and TRBJ2-1; D ambiguous. The CDR3 sequence is 15 residues long. The germline V gene encodes CDR1 DFQATT and CDR2 SNEGSKA (reference sequence).

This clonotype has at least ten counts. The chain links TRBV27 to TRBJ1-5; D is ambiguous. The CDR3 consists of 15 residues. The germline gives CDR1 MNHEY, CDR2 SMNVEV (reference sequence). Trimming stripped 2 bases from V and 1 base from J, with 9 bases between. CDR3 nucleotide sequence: TGTGCCAGCAGTTTAATCGCCGCAAGCAATCAGCCCCAGCATTTT. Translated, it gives CASSLIAASNQPQHF.

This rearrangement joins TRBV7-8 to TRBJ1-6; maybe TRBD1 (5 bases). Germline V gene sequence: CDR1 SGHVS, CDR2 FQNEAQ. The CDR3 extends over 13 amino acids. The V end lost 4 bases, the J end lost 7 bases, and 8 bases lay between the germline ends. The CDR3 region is CASSSGRNSPLHF. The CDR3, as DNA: TGTGCCAGCAGCTCGGGGCGGAATTCACCCCTCCACTTT.

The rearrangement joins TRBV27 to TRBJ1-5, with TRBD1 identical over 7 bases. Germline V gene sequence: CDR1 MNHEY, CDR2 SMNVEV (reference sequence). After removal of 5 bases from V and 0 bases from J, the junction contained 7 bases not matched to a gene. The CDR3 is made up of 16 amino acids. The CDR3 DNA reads TGTGCCAGCAGTCACACAGGGGACATTAGCAATCAGCCCCAGCATTTT. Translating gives CASSHTGDISNQPQHF.

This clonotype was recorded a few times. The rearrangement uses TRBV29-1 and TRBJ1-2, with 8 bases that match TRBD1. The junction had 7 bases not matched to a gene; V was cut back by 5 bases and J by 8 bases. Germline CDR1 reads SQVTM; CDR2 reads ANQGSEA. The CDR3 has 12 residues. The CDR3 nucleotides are TGCAGCGTTCCTCAGGGGGCGCGGGGCTACACCTTC. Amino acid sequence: CSVPQGARGYTF.

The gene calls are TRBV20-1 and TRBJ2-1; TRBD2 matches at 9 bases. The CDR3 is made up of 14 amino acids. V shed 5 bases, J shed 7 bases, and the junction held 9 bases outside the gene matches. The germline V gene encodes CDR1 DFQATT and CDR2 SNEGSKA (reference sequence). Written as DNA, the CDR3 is TGCAGTGCTCCGAGAGCGGGAGGAAGGAATGAGCAGTTCTTC. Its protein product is CSAPRAGGRNEQFF.

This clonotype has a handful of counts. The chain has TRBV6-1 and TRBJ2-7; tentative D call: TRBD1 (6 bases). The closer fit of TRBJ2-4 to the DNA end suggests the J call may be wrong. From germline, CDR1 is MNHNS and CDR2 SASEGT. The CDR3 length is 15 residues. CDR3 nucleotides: TGTGCCAGCAGTGAACAGGGACACCAAGGGAACATTCAGTACTTC. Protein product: CASSEQGHQGNIQYF.

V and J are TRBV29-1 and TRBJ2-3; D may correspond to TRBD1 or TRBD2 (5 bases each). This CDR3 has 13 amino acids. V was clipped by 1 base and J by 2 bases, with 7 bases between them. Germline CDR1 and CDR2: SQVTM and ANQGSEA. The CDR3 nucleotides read TGCAGCGTTGAAGTCGGGGCCACAGATACGCAGTATTTT. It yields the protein CSVEVGATDTQYF.

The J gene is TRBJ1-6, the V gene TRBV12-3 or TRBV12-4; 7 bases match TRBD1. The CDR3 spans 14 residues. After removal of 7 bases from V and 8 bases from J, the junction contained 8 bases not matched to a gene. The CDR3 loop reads CASTRQGTDSPLHF. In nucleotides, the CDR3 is TGTGCCAGCACCCGACAGGGTACCGATTCACCCCTCCACTTT.

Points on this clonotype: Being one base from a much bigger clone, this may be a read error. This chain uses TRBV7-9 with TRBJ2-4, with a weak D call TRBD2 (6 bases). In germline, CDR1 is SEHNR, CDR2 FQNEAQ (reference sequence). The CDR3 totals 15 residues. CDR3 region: CASSRTGGAQNIQCF. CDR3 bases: TGTGCCAGCAGCAGAACCGGAGGGGCCCAAAACATTCAGTGCTTC. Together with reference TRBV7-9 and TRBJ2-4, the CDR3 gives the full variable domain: DTGVSQNPRHKITKRGQNVTFRCDPISEHNRLYWYRQTLGQGPEFLTYFQNEAQLEKSRLLSDRFSAERPKGSFSTLEIQRTEQGDSAMYLCASSRTGGAQNIQCFGAGTRLSVL.

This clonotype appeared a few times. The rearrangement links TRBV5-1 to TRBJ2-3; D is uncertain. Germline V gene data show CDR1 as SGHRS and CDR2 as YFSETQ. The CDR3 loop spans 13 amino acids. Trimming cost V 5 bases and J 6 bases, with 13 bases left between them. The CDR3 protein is CASREGSMDTQYF. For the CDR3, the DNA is TGCGCCAGCAGGGAAGGGTCCATGGATACGCAGTATTTT.

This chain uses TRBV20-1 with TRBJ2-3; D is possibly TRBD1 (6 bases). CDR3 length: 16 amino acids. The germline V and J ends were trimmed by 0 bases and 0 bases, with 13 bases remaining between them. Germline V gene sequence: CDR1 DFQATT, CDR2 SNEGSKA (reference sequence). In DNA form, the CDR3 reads TGCAGTGCTAGAGAACAGGGCGGACTCAGCACAGATACGCAGTATTTT. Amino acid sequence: CSAREQGGLSTDTQYF.

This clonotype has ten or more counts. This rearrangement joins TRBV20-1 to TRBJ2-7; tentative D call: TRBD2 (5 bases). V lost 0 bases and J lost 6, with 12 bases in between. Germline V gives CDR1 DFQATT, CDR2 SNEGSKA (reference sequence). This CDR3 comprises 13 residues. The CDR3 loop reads CSARDSGLVEQYF. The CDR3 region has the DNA TGCAGTGCTAGAGATTCGGGGTTGGTCGAGCAGTACTTC.

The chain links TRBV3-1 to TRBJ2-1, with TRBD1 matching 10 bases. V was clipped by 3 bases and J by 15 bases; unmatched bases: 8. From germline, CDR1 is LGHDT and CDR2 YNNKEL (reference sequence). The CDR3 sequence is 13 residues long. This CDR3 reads CASSQGPGQGSFF. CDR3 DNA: TGTGCCAGCAGCCAGGGACCGGGACAGGGGTCGTTCTTC.

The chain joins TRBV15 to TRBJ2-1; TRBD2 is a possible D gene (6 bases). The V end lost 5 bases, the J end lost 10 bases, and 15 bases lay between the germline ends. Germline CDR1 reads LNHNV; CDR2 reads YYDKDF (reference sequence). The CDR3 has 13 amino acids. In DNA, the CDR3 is TGTGCCACCAGCCGACAAAGCGGGCAGGAGCAGTTCTTC. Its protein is CATSRQSGQEQFF.

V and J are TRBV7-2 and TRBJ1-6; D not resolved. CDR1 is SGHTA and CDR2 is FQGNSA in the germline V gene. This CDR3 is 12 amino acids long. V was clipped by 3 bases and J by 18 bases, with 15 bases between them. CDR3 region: CASSLDREFPHF. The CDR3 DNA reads TGTGCCAGCAGCTTGGATCGGGAGTTCCCCCACTTT.

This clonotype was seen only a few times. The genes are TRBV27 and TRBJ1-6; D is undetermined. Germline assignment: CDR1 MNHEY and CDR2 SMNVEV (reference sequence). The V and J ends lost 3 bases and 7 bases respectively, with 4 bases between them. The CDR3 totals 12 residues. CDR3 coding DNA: TGTGCCAGCAGTTTCGGGAATTCACCCCTCCACTTT. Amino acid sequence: CASSFGNSPLHF.

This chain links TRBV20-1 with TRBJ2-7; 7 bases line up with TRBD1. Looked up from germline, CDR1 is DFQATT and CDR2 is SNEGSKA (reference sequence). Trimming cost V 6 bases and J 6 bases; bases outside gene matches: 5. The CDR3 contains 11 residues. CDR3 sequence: CSAETGPEQYF. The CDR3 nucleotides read TGCAGTGCGGAGACAGGGCCCGAGCAGTACTTC.

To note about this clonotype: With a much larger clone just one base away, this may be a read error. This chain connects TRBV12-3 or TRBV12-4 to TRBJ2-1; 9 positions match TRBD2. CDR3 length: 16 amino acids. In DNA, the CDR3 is TGTGCCAGCAGTAAAGGCAGCGGGGGGCAATACAATGATCAGTTCTTC. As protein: CASSKGSGGQYNDQFF.